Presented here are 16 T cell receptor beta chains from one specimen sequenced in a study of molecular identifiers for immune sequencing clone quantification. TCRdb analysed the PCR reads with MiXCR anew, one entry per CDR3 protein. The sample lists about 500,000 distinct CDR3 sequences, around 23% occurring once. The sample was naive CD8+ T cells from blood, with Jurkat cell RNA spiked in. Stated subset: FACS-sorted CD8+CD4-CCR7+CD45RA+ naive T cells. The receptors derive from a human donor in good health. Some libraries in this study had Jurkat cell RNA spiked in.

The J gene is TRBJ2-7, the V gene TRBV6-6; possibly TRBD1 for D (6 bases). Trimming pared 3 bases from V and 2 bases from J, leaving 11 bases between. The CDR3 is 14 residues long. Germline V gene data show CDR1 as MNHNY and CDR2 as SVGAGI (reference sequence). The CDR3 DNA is TGTGCCAGCAGTTATCGGACAGCTACCTACGAGCAGTACTTC. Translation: CASSYRTATYEQYF.

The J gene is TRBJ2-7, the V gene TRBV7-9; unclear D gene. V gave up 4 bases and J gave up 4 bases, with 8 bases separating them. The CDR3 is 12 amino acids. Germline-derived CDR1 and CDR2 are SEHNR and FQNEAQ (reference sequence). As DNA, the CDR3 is TGTGCCAGCAGCTCGGAGAGATACGAGCAGTACTTC. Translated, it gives CASSSERYEQYF.

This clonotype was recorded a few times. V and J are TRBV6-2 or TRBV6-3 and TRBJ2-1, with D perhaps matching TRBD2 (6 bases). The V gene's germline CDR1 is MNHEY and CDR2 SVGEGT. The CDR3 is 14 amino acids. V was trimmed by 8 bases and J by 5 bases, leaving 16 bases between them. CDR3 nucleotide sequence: TGTGCCAGCTGCCCGACTAGTCAGGACAATGAGCAGTTCTTC. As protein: CASCPTSQDNEQFF.

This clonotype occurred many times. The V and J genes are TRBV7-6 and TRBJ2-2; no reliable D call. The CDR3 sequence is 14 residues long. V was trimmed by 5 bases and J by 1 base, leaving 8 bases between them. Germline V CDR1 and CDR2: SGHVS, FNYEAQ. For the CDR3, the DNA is TGTGCCAGCAGCCCTACTTTGAACACCGGGGAGCTGTTTTTT. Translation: CASSPTLNTGELFF.

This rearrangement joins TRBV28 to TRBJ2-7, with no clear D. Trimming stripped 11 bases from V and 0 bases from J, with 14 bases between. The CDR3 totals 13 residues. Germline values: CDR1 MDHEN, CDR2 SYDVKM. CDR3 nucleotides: TGTGCCTGCGCAAGCCCCGCCTCCTACGAGCAGTACTTC. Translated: CACASPASYEQYF.

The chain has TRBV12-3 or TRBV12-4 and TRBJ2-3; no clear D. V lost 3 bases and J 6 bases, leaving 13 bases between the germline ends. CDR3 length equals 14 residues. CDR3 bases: TGTGCCAGCAGTTTCGCGGCAGGACGTGATACGCAGTATTTT. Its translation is CASSFAAGRDTQYF.

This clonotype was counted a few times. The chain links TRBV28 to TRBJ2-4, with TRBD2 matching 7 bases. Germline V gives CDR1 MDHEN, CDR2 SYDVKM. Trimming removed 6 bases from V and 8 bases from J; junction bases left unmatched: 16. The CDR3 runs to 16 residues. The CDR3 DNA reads TGTGCCAGCAGCCCGGGCGGGGAGGGGTTAGCGGACATTCAGTACTTC. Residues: CASSPGGEGLADIQYF.

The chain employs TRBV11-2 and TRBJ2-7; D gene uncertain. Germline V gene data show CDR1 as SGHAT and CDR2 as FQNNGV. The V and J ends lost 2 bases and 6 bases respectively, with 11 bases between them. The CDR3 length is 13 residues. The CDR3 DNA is TGTGCCAGCAGCTTACTACTGACCGCCGAGCAGTACTTC. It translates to CASSLLLTAEQYF.

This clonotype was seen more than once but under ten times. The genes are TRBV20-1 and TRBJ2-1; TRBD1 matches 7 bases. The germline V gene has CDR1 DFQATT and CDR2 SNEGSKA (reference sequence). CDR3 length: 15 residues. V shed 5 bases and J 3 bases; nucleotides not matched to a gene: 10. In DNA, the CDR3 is TGCAGTGCTGGCCCCACAGGGGATTTCTACAATGAGCAGTTCTTC. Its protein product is CSAGPTGDFYNEQFF.

In DNA form, the CDR3 reads TGTGCCAGCAGTCCCGGGCCGGTGAATGAAAAACTGTTTTTT. This gives the protein CASSPGPVNEKLFF. The chain combines TRBV12-3 or TRBV12-4 with TRBJ1-4; no clear D gene. V gave up 5 bases and J gave up 5 bases, with 12 bases separating them. This CDR3 spans 14 amino acids.

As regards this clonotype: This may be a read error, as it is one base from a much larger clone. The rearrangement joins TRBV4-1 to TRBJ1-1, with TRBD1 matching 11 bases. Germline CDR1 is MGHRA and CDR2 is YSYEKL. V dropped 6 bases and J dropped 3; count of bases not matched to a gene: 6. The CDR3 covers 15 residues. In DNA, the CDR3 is TGCGCCAGCAGGCGGGACAGGGGGGCGGACACTGAAGCTTTCTTT. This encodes CASRRDRGADTEAFF.

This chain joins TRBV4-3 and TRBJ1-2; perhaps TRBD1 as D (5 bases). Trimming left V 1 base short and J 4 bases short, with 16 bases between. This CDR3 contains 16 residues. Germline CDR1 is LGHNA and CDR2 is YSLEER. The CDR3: CASSQVKAGRSYGYTF. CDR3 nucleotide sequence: TGCGCCAGCAGCCAAGTAAAGGCAGGGCGCTCCTATGGCTACACCTTC.

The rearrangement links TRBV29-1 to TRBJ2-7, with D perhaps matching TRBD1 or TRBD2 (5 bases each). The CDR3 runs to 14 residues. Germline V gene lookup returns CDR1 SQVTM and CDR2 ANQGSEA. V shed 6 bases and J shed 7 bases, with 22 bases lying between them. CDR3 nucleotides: TGCAGCGTCGTCACTGCAGTGGGACCGAATGAGCAGTACTTC. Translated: CSVVTAVGPNEQYF.

The CDR3 DNA sequence: TGCGCCAGCAGCCAAGGGGCAGGGTCTGTTAGTCCCCCGCTCATTGGCACAGATACGCAGTATTTT. It is translated as CASSQGAGSVSPPLIGTDTQYF. The chain recombines TRBV4-3 with TRBJ2-3; D may be TRBD1 (5 bases). The germline V gene encodes CDR1 LGHNA and CDR2 YSLEER. The CDR3 consists of 22 residues. V was pared by 1 base and J by 1 base, with 30 bases between.

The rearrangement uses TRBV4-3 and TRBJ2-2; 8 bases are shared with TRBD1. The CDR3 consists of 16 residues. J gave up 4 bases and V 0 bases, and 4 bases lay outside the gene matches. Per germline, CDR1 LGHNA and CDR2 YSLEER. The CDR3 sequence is CASSQDRQGSTGELFF. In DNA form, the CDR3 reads TGCGCCAGCAGCCAAGACCGACAGGGGAGCACCGGGGAGCTGTTTTTT.

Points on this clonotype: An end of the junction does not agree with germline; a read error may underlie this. The CDR3 sequence is CASTNGTEEAQYF. Here the CDR3 DNA reads TGTGCCAGCACAAACGGGACAGAAGAGGCCCAGTACTTC. V usage is TRBV12-3 or TRBV12-4 and J usage is TRBJ2-5; the match to TRBD1 covers 7 bases. The CDR3 length is 13 residues.